This T cell receptor (beta chain) was recovered during a study of blood T cell repertoires in COVID-19 (dated by TCRdb to about 2020). In the study overall: Samples from collaborators originated in the United States, Italy and Spain and spanned both the acute and convalescent phases of COVID-19. The repertoires were released in a freely available public database intended as a resource for research on the immune response to SARS-CoV-2. The samples were drawn from the first 160 participants of the ongoing ImmuneRACE study and from 950 to 1,500 subjects provided by 6 global collaborators. The material from the prospective study consisted of cDNA or gDNA derived from T cells, B-cell-depleted T cells, or PBMCs. Nearly every sample came with metadata listing a de-identified subject ID, COVID-19 status, age in years and sex. The dataset comprised deeply sampled blood TCRbeta repertoires from subjects exposed to, actively infected with, or recovered from COVID-19. HLA class I and class II types, where available, came from metadata supplied by the sample provider rather than from assay-based typing. What the study reported, not specific to this receptor: The quantity of clinical and demographic metadata differed by source and by participant and was supplied without curation.

The collaborating institutions used their own protocols to collect whole blood in K2EDTA tubes. For TCRbeta analysis, collaborators shipped samples in one of three forms: frozen whole blood, isolated PBMCs, or DNA extracted from either of those sample types. The immunoSEQ Assay, a bias-controlled multiplex PCR, was used to amplify TCRbeta CDR3 regions from genomic DNA. In the original analysis: The number of nucleated cells in each sample was estimated from the amplification of reference gene primers within the assay. To quantify the absolute abundance of each unique TCRbeta CDR3 rearrangement, sequence reads were collapsed and filtered. For each sample, productive Simpson clonality was calculated by taking the square root of Simpson's diversity index across productive rearrangements. TCRdb holds this immuneACCESS table with in-frame rearrangements only. Some clones are missing; in checked studies, unresolved V genes explain under half, and the rest has no known cause. V and J calls and clone size are as listed in that table; D and trimming were resolved from the DNA. In this sample the table shows approximately 170,000 clones, around 85% of which occur a single time. The biggest ten clones account for approximately 4% of the sample.

As to this clone: Its recognized antigen is unknown. The sample holds no much larger clone one base away, and base qualities are not on file.

The source is a woman in her seventies with acute or convalescent COVID-19. Input material: peripheral blood.

The DNA reads TGCGCCAGCAGCCAAGGACAGGGAAATGTACGAGAGACCCAGTACTTC. Translated, this is CASSQGQGNVRETQYF. The V and J genes are TRBV4-1 and TRBJ2-5; TRBD1 aligns with 7 central bases. CDR1 and CDR2, looked up from the germline V gene, are MGHRA and YSYEKL. Trimming removed 1 base from V and 4 bases from J; the gene matches leave 9 bases unexplained. CDR3 length: 16 amino acids, cysteine to phenylalanine. The CDR3 DNA has 48 bases and is translated from base 1.